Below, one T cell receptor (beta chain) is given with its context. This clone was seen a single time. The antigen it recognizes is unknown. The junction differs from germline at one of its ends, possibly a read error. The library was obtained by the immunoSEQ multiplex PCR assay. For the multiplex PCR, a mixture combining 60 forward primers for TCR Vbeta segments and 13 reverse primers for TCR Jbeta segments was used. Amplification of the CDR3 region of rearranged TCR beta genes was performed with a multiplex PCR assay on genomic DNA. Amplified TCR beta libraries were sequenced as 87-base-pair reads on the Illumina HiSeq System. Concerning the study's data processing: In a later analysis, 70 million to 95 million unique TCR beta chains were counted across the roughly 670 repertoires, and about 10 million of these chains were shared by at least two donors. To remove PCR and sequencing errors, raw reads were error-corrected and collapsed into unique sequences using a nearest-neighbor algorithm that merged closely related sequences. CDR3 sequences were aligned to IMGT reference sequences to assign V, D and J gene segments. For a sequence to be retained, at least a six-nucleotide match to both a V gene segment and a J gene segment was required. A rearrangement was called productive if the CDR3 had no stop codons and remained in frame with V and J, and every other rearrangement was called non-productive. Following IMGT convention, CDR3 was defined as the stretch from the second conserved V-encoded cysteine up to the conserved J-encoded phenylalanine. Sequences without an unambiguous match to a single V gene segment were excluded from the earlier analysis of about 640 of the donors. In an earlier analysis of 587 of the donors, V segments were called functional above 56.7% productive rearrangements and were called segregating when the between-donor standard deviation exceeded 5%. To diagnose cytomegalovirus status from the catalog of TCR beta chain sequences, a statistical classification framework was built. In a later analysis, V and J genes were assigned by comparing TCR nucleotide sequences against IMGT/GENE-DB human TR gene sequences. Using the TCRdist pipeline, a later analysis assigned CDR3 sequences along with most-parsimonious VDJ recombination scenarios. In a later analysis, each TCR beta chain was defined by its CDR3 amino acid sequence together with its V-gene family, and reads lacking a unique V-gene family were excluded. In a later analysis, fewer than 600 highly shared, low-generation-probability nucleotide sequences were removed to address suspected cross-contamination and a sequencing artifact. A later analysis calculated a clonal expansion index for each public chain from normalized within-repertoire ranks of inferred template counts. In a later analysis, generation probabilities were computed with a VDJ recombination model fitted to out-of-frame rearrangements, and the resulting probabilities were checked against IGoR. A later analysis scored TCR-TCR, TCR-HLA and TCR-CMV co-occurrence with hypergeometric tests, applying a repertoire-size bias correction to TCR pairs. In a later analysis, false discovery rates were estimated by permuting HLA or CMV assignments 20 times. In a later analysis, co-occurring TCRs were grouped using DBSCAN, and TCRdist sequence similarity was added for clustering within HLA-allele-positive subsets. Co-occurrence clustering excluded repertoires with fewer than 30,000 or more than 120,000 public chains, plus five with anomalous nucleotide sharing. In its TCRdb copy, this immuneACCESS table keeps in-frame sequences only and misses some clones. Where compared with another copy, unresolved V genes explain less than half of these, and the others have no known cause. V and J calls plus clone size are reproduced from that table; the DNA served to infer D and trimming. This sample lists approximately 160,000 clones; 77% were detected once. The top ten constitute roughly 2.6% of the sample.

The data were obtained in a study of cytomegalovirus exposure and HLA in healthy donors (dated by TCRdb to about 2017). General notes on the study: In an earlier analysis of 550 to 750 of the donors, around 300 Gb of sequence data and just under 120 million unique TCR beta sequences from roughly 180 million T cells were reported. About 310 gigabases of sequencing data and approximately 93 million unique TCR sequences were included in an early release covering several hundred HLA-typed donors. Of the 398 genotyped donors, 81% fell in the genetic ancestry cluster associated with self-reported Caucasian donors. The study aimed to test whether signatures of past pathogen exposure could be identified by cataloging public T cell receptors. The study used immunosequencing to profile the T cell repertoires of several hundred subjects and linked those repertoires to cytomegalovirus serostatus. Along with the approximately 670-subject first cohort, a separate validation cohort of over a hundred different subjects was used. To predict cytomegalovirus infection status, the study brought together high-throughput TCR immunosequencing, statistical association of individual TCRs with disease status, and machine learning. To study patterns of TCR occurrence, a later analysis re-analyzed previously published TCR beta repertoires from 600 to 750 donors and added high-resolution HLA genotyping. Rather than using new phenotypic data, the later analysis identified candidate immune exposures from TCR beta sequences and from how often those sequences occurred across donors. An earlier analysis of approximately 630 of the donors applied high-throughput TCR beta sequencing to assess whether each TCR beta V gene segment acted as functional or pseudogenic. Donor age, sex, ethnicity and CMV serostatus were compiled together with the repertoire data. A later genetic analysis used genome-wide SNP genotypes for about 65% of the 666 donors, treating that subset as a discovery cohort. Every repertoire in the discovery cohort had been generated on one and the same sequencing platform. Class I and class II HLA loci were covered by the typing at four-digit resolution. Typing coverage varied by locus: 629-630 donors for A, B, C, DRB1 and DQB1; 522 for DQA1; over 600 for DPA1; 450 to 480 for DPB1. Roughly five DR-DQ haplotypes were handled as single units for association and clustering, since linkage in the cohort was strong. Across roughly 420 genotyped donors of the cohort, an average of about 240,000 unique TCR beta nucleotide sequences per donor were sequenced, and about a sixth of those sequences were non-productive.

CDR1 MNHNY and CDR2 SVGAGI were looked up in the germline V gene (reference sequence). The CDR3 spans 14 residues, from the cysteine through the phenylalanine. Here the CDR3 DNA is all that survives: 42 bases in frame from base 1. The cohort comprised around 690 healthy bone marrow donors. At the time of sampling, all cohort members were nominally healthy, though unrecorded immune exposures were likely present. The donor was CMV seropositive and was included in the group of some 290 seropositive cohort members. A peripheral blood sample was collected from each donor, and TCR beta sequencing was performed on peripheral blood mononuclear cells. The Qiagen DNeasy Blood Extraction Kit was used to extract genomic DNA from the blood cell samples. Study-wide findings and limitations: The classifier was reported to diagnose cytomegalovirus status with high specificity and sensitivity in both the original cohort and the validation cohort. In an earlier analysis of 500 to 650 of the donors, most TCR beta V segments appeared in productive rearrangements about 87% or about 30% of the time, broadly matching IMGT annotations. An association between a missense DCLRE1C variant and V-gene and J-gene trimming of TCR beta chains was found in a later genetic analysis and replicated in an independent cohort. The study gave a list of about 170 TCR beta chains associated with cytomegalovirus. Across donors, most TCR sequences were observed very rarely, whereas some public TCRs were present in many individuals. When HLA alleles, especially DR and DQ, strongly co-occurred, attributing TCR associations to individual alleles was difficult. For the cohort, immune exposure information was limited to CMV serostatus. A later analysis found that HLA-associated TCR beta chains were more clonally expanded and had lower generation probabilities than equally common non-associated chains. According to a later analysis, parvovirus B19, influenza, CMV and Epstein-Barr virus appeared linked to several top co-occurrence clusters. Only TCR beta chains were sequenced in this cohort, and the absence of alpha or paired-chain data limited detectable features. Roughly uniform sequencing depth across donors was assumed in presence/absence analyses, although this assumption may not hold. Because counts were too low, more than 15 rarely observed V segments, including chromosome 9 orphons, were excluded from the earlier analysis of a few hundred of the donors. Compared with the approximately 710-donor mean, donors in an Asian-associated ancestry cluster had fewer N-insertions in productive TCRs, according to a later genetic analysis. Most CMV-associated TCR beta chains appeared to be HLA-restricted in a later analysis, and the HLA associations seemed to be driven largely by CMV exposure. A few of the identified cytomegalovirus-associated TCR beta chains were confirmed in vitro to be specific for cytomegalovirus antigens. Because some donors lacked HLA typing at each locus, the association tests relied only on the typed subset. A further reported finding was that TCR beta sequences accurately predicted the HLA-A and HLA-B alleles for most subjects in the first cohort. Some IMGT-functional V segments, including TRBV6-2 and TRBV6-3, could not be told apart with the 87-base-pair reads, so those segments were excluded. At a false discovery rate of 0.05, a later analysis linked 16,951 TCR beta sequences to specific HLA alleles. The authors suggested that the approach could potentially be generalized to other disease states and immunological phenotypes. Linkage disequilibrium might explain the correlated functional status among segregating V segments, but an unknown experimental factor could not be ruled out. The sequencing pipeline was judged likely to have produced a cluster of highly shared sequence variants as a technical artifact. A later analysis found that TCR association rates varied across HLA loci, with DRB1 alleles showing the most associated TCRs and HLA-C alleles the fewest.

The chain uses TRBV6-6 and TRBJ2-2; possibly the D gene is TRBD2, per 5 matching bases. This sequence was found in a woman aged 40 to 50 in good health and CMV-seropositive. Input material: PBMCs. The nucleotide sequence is TGTACCAGCAGTTCTCGGGAGAACACCGGGGAGCTGTTTTTT. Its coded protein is CTSSSRENTGELFF.